The source of this T cell receptor (beta chain) is a study of shared clonotypes between healthy human individuals. Study-level points and caveats: When naive CD4 clonotypes were compared across a few donors, about 5% were shared.

Per the germline V gene, CDR1 is MNHEY and CDR2 is SMNVEV (reference sequence). This CDR3 is 12 amino acids long. The ends were cut back, 5 bases at V and 1 base at J, with 5 bases in the middle. Per the study methods: ImmunoSEQ only sent back junction sequences with no quality scores, so filtering was done differently. Sequenced by immunoSEQ multiplex PCR; TCRdb stores in-frame clones only, minus some. D and trimming were read from the DNA, whereas the V and J calls and clone size are those reported in that table. The repertoire holds around 2.1 million clones, approximately 94% seen once, with over 0.1% in the top ten. CD4+ cell separation produced CD45RA+ naive and CD45RA-negative memory subsets. As concerns this clone: Its antigen is unknown.

The sample was naive CD4+ T cells sorted from blood. Subset indicated: CD45RA+ positively selected. This rearrangement joins TRBV27 to TRBJ1-2, with D maybe TRBD1 (5 bases). The receptor was isolated from a young man in good health. CDR3 protein: CASSGGNYGYTF. The DNA of the CDR3 is TGTGCCAGCAGTGGGGGTAACTATGGCTACACCTTC.